The next 23 T cell receptor beta chains were all read from a single sample in a study of T cells after yellow fever vaccination. TCRdb reprocessed the 5' RACE reads via MiXCR and lists one record per CDR3 protein. The table has fewer than 450,000 distinct CDR3 sequences, around a tenth seen once; the top ten hold more than 15%. Sequenced material: PBMCs, taken on the day of the first yellow fever vaccination. Receptors were obtained from a man aged 18-30 years who received the YFV17D yellow fever vaccine.

This chain links TRBV6-1 with TRBJ1-2; 8 bases fit TRBD1. V gave up 6 bases and J gave up 3 bases; unmatched junction bases: 6. Germline lookup yields CDR1 MNHNS and CDR2 SASEGT. This CDR3 has 14 amino acids. CDR3 in DNA: TGTGCCAGCAGAATGACAGGGGTCGACTATGGCTACACCTTC. Translation: CASRMTGVDYGYTF.

The J gene is TRBJ2-7, the V gene TRBV6-1; 11 nucleotides match TRBD1. The germline CDR1 and CDR2 sequences are MNHNS and SASEGT. The CDR3 spans 17 residues. V was pared by 0 bases and J by 3 bases, with 7 bases of the junction left unmatched. CDR3 sequence: CASSEASGQGESYEQYF. In DNA, the CDR3 is TGTGCCAGCAGTGAAGCCTCGGGACAGGGGGAAAGCTACGAGCAGTACTTC.

This clonotype was seen many times. This chain connects TRBV15 to TRBJ1-2; tentatively, D is TRBD1 (6 bases). The CDR3 covers 12 residues. The germline V and J ends were trimmed by 1 base and 10 bases, with 10 bases remaining between them. Germline assignment: CDR1 LNHNV and CDR2 YYDKDF (reference sequence). The DNA of the CDR3 is TGTGCCACCAGCAGAGCACAGGGATTCTACACCTTC. Translation gives CATSRAQGFYTF.

This clonotype was picked up a small number of times. This sequence joins TRBV3-1 and TRBJ1-1, with D maybe TRBD1 (5 bases). The germline V gene encodes CDR1 LGHDT and CDR2 YNNKEL (reference sequence). V was shortened by 0 bases and J by 10 bases, with 9 bases between the two germline ends. The CDR3 totals 12 residues. CDR3 protein: CASSQESGLAFF. The DNA for the CDR3 is TGTGCCAGCAGCCAAGAGTCGGGGCTAGCTTTCTTT.

This clonotype has only a few counts. The chain employs TRBV20-1 and TRBJ2-5; 7 bases fit TRBD2. The CDR3 is 12 residues long. Germline CDR1 reads DFQATT; CDR2 reads SNEGSKA (reference sequence). The CDR3 is CAGEAGQETQYF. The DNA of the CDR3 is TGCGCTGGGGAAGCGGGGCAAGAGACCCAGTACTTC.

The chain has TRBV6-1 and TRBJ1-1, with D hard to call. V shed 5 bases and J shed 6 bases, with 13 bases lying between them. The CDR3 runs to 13 residues. Per germline, CDR1 MNHNS and CDR2 SASEGT. CDR3 sequence (DNA): TGTGCCAGCAGTCCTGAAACGCCCCCTGAAGCTTTCTTT. Translated, it gives CASSPETPPEAFF.

V usage is TRBV6-2 or TRBV6-3 and J usage is TRBJ1-5, with D tentatively TRBD1 (6 bases). The V and J ends lost 0 bases and 0 bases respectively, with 21 bases between them. Per germline, CDR1 MNHEY and CDR2 SVGEGT. The CDR3 runs 20 residues. CDR3 DNA: TGTGCCAGCAGTTACTCAGGTGGACAGAAAGCAACGAATAGCAATCAGCCCCAGCATTTT. Translation gives CASSYSGGQKATNSNQPQHF.

The gene calls are TRBV27 and TRBJ2-5; D is unresolved. CDR1 MNHEY and CDR2 SMNVEV come from the germline V gene (reference sequence). The V gene lost 2 bases and the J gene lost 7 bases, with 11 bases spanning the gap. This CDR3 is 13 amino acids long. CDR3 protein: CASSLEERATQYF. The CDR3 DNA reads TGTGCCAGCAGTTTAGAAGAGCGCGCGACCCAGTACTTC.

V and J are TRBV6-2 or TRBV6-3 and TRBJ2-3, with 11 bases that match TRBD1. Per germline, CDR1 MNHEY and CDR2 SVGEGT. The CDR3 extends over 16 amino acids. V lost 1 base to trimming and J lost 2 bases; unmatched junction nucleotides: 2. Here the CDR3 reads CASSYYGQGATDTQYF. Here the CDR3 DNA reads TGTGCCAGCAGTTACTATGGACAGGGGGCCACAGATACGCAGTATTTT.

This chain connects TRBV11-1 to TRBJ2-2; D is perhaps TRBD1 or TRBD2 (6 bases each). The CDR3 runs 18 residues. Germline lookup yields CDR1 SGHAT and CDR2 FQDESV (reference sequence). Trimming took off 8 bases at V and 4 bases at J, with 26 bases between the two ends. The CDR3 here is CASFGGHVRPPTTGELFF. CDR3 in DNA: TGTGCCAGCTTTGGGGGGCACGTCCGCCCTCCTACCACCGGGGAGCTGTTTTTT.

This clonotype was recorded many times. The V call is TRBV5-1, the J call TRBJ2-3; D unresolved. The CDR3 extends over 14 amino acids. V dropped 3 bases and J dropped 4 bases, with 12 bases sitting between them. Germline values: CDR1 SGHRS, CDR2 YFSETQ. The CDR3 DNA reads as TGCGCCAGCAGCTCGAATCCGAGCTCAGATACGCAGTATTTT. Residues: CASSSNPSSDTQYF.

The genes are TRBV4-3 and TRBJ1-4; D uncertain. CDR3 length: 13 residues. CDR1 is LGHNA and CDR2 is YSLEER in the germline V gene. Trimming took 0 bases from V and 5 from J, leaving 4 bases between them. The CDR3 bases are TGCGCCAGCAGCCAAGATGTAAATGAAAAACTGTTTTTT. Its protein is CASSQDVNEKLFF.

V usage is TRBV24-1 and J usage is TRBJ1-5; perhaps TRBD1 as D (6 bases). The CDR3 is 13 amino acids. Trimming took 9 bases from V and 11 from J, leaving 19 bases between them. Germline V CDR1 and CDR2: KGHDR, SFDVKD. The CDR3 here is CATGSGEKQSQHF. Written as DNA, the CDR3 is TGTGCCACCGGCTCAGGGGAGAAGCAGTCCCAGCATTTT.

This chain connects TRBV4-1 to TRBJ2-7; D is unclear. There are 15 residues in the CDR3. Germline CDR1 MGHRA, CDR2 YSYEKL. The V end was cut by 0 bases, the J end by 5 bases, with 14 bases between. The CDR3 coding sequence is TGCGCCAGCAGCCAAGAGGCTGGCCGGACCCACGAGCAGTACGTC. Protein product: CASSQEAGRTHEQYV.

The sample holds a few counts of this clonotype. This sequence joins TRBV3-1 and TRBJ2-5, with TRBD2 matching over 16 bases. The CDR3 contains 19 residues. Germline loops: CDR1 LGHDT, CDR2 YNNKEL (reference sequence). V gave up 6 bases and J gave up 4 bases; unmatched junction bases: 14. The CDR3 reads CASSLSGTSGGASRETQYF. For the CDR3, the DNA is TGTGCCAGCAGTCTATCCGGGACTAGCGGGGGGGCGTCGAGAGAGACCCAGTACTTC.

This clonotype was detected a few times. The chain has TRBV6-1 and TRBJ2-5; no firm D call. The germline V gene encodes CDR1 MNHNS and CDR2 SASEGT. V lost 8 bases to trimming and J lost 0 bases, with 10 bases between them. CDR3 length: 13 residues. The CDR3 protein is CASARRHQETQYF. CDR3 nucleotide sequence: TGTGCCAGCGCCAGGCGCCACCAAGAGACCCAGTACTTC.

The chain is built from TRBV6-1 and TRBJ2-1; D ambiguous. V was cut by 1 base and J by 8 bases, with 18 bases left in between. The CDR3 has 16 residues. Looked up from germline, CDR1 is MNHNS and CDR2 is SASEGT. CDR3: CASSEGVRLRADEQFF. The CDR3 DNA sequence: TGTGCCAGCAGTGAAGGTGTCCGGCTCAGAGCCGATGAGCAGTTCTTC.

CDR3 DNA: TGCAGCGTTGGGCTCCAGGGGGCGCGAGGGACAGATACGCAGTATTTT. Translation gives CSVGLQGARGTDTQYF. This chain joins TRBV29-1 and TRBJ2-3; 8 bases agree with TRBD1. CDR1 and CDR2 (germline): SQVTM, ANQGSEA. V shed 4 bases, J shed 3 bases, and the junction held 12 bases outside the gene matches. This CDR3 contains 16 residues.

This chain connects TRBV24-1 to TRBJ2-1, with 8 bases aligning to TRBD2. CDR3 length: 16 residues. The germline gives CDR1 KGHDR, CDR2 SFDVKD. The V gene end was trimmed by 4 bases and the J gene end by 4 bases; junction bases not matched to a gene: 8. In nucleotides, the CDR3 is TGTGCCACCAGTGACTCGGGGGGGGTCCAATACAATGAGCAGTTCTTC. Its translation: CATSDSGGVQYNEQFF.

This clonotype has just a few counts. The chain has TRBV6-2 or TRBV6-3 and TRBJ2-4; D possibly matches TRBD1 or TRBD2 (5 bases each). Trimming stripped 6 bases from V and 6 bases from J, with 27 bases between. Germline V gives CDR1 MNHEY, CDR2 SVGEGT. The CDR3 loop spans 18 amino acids. In nucleotides, the CDR3 is TGTGCCAGCAGCTACCCCCAACGACTTGGGGGAATTGGAAACATTCAGTACTTC. Encoded protein: CASSYPQRLGGIGNIQYF.

This clonotype occurred a few times. The chain uses TRBV6-4 and TRBJ1-1; maybe TRBD1 (5 bases). The CDR3 consists of 15 residues. CDR1 and CDR2 (germline): MRHNA, SNTAGT. Trimming shortened V by 10 bases and J by 0 bases, and 18 bases separated the two germline ends. The CDR3 region is CATKIDRPMNTEAFF. CDR3 DNA sequence: TGTGCCACCAAAATCGACAGACCCATGAACACTGAAGCTTTCTTT.

V usage is TRBV12-5 and J usage is TRBJ2-3; no reliable D call. Germline CDR1 and CDR2: LGHNT and FRNRAP. The V gene lost 4 bases and the J gene lost 4 bases, with 12 bases spanning the gap. The CDR3 length is 14 residues. DNA of the CDR3: TGTGCTAGTGGTTCAAAGGGTGAAGCAGATACGCAGTATTTT. Translating gives CASGSKGEADTQYF.

This clonotype was detected many times. V gene TRBV7-2 combines with J gene TRBJ2-1; possibly TRBD1 for D (6 bases). The CDR3 length is 13 residues. Trimming removed 3 bases from V and 6 bases from J, with 9 bases in between. Per germline, CDR1 SGHTA and CDR2 FQGNSA. The CDR3 here is CASSLNRANEQFF. In DNA form, the CDR3 reads TGTGCCAGCAGCTTGAACAGGGCCAATGAGCAGTTCTTC.